A single sample gave rise to the 28 T cell receptor beta chains below, sequenced in a study of shared clonotypes between healthy human individuals. Here immunoSEQ multiplex PCR was the method, and the copy in TCRdb shows in-frame clones only, minus some. The sample has approximately 1,500,000 clones; under 99% are singletons. Specimen: naive CD4+ T cells sorted from blood. Subset here: CD45RA+ positively selected. The source of these receptors is a young man in good health.

The rearrangement uses TRBV28 and TRBJ2-7; TRBD1 matches 9 bases. Germline loops: CDR1 MDHEN, CDR2 SYDVKM. CDR3 length equals 16 residues. V lost 2 bases and J lost 0; bases outside the gene matches: 5. The DNA of the CDR3 is TGTGCCAGCAGTTTACTAGGGACAGGGCACTCCTACGAGCAGTACTTC. It translates to CASSLLGTGHSYEQYF.

The chain is built from TRBV5-1 and TRBJ2-7, with D perhaps matching TRBD2 (5 bases). Germline V gives CDR1 SGHRS, CDR2 YFSETQ. This CDR3 has 16 amino acids. V lost 7 bases to trimming and J lost 4 bases, with 24 bases between them. CDR3 protein: CASQPAGGATLYEQYF. The CDR3 DNA reads TGCGCCAGCCAACCCGCAGGAGGAGCGACCCTTTACGAGCAGTACTTC.

This chain connects TRBV28 to TRBJ1-2, with D uncertain. Germline-derived CDR1 and CDR2 are MDHEN and SYDVKM. Trimming removed 4 bases at V and 2 bases at J, with 8 bases between. The CDR3 runs 13 residues. The CDR3 loop reads CASSSGINYGYTF. The CDR3 coding sequence is TGTGCCAGCAGTTCGGGCATCAACTATGGCTACACCTTC.

This rearrangement joins TRBV28 to TRBJ2-5, with D unclear. The V end was cut by 2 bases, the J end by 3 bases, with 10 bases between. The CDR3 has 14 residues. CDR1 and CDR2 from the germline V gene are MDHEN and SYDVKM. CDR3 sequence: CASSLRPVKETQYF. The CDR3 DNA reads as TGTGCCAGCAGTTTAAGGCCCGTTAAAGAGACCCAGTACTTC. Based on the CDR3 plus reference TRBV28 and TRBJ2-5, the full variable domain is DVKVTQSSRYLVKRTGEKVFLECVQDMDHENMFWYRQDPGLGLRLIYFSYDVKMKEKGDIPEGYSVSREKKERFSLILESASTNQTSMYLCASSLRPVKETQYFGPGTRLLVL.

The chain employs TRBV5-1 and TRBJ2-3; 14 nucleotides line up with TRBD2. The ends lost 0 bases at V and 2 bases at J; junction bases unmatched: 11. Germline V gene lookup returns CDR1 SGHRS and CDR2 YFSETQ. This CDR3 is built from 20 residues. CDR3 loop: CASSLAPGLAGEYSTDTQYF. Here the CDR3 DNA reads TGCGCCAGCAGCTTGGCACCGGGACTAGCGGGAGAGTATTCCACAGATACGCAGTATTTT.

The chain employs TRBV7-7 and TRBJ2-5; D call uncertain. CDR3 length: 13 amino acids. In germline, CDR1 is SSHAT, CDR2 FNYEAQ (reference sequence). With 5 bases removed from V and 7 bases from J, the gap between germline ends came to 14 bases. The CDR3 loop is CASSPYDLGTQYF. The CDR3 region has the DNA TGTGCCAGCAGCCCCTATGATTTGGGGACCCAGTACTTC.

The V call is TRBV10-2, the J call TRBJ2-7, with TRBD1 as a possible D gene (6 bases). The germline V gene encodes CDR1 WSHSY and CDR2 SAAADI. V was shortened by 6 bases and J by 0 bases, with 12 bases between the two germline ends. This CDR3 contains 14 residues. CDR3 region: CASRGSGDSYEQYF. As DNA, the CDR3 is TGCGCCAGCAGAGGTTCAGGGGACTCCTACGAGCAGTACTTC.

This chain connects TRBV15 to TRBJ1-3; tentatively, D is TRBD1 (6 bases). This CDR3 spans 18 amino acids. V lost 5 bases and J lost 2, with 22 bases in between. CDR1 is LNHNV, CDR2 YYDKDF, per germline (reference sequence). CDR3 loop: CATSPTGGLRSAGNTIYF. Written as DNA, the CDR3 is TGTGCCACCAGCCCGACAGGCGGATTAAGGAGTGCTGGAAACACCATATATTTT.

CDR3 coding DNA: TGCGCCAGCAGCTTGTATCCGGGCGAGGAGACCCAGTACTTC. This gives the protein CASSLYPGEETQYF. This chain links TRBV5-1 with TRBJ2-5; D gene unclear. V was shortened by 1 base and J by 5 bases, with 12 bases between the two germline ends. CDR1 SGHRS and CDR2 YFSETQ come from the germline V gene. There are 14 residues in the CDR3.

The CDR3 DNA reads as TGTGCCAGTAGTATGTGGTATAGCAATCAGCCCCAGCATTTT. Translated, it gives CASSMWYSNQPQHF. The chain has TRBV19 and TRBJ1-5; unclear D gene. The CDR3 totals 14 residues. With 3 bases removed from V and 0 bases from J, the gap between germline ends came to 6 bases. The germline CDR1 and CDR2 sequences are LNHDA and SQIVND (reference sequence). Combining the CDR3 with reference TRBV19 and TRBJ1-5 gives the whole variable domain DGGITQSPKYLFRKEGQNVTLSCEQNLNHDAMYWYRQDPGQGLRLIYYSQIVNDFQKGDIAEGYSVSREKKESFPLTVTSAQKNPTAFYLCASSMWYSNQPQHFGDGTRLSIL.

This chain uses TRBV18 with TRBJ1-2, with 11 bases aligning to TRBD1. In germline, CDR1 is KGHSH, CDR2 LQKENI. The CDR3 extends over 14 amino acids. Trimming took 5 bases from V and 5 from J; bases not matched to a gene: 4. In DNA form, the CDR3 reads TGTGCCAGCTCATCCGGGACAGGGGGATATGGCTACACCTTC. Translated: CASSSGTGGYGYTF.

This chain connects TRBV30 to TRBJ2-7; 8 bases are shared with TRBD2. This CDR3 contains 15 residues. Germline CDR1 GTSNPN, CDR2 SVGIG (reference sequence). Trimming removed 3 bases from V and 2 bases from J; junction bases left unmatched: 9. CDR3 DNA sequence: TGTGCCTGGAGGGCCCGGGGGGGCCAAACCTACGAGCAGTACTTC. Residues: CAWRARGGQTYEQYF.

This sequence joins TRBV19 and TRBJ2-3; D not resolved. The V gene lost 3 bases and the J gene lost 1 base, with 8 bases spanning the gap. Germline-derived CDR1 and CDR2 are LNHDA and SQIVND (reference sequence). The CDR3 length is 14 residues. CDR3 in amino acids: CASSIPGGTDTQYF. CDR3 in DNA: TGTGCCAGTAGTATTCCGGGTGGCACAGATACGCAGTATTTT.

V and J are TRBV18 and TRBJ2-1; 13 bases are a match to TRBD2. Germline V gene lookup returns CDR1 KGHSH and CDR2 LQKENI. Trimming removed 10 bases from V and 6 bases from J; junction bases left unmatched: 3. The CDR3 extends over 13 amino acids. CDR3 nucleotides: TGTGCCACCCGACTAGCGGGAGGCAATGAGCAGTTCTTC. It is translated as CATRLAGGNEQFF.

The chain couples TRBV7-2 to TRBJ2-5; TRBD2 matches at 9 bases. Losses at the gene ends were 8 bases for V and 2 bases for J; bases not matched to a gene: 3. Germline V lookup: CDR1 SGHTA, CDR2 FQGNSA. The CDR3 consists of 13 residues. CDR3 DNA: TGTGCCAGCGTAGCGGGAGTTCAAGAGACCCAGTACTTC. It encodes CASVAGVQETQYF.

The chain couples TRBV5-1 to TRBJ2-4, with a weak D call TRBD2 (6 bases). There are 14 residues in the CDR3. The germline V gene encodes CDR1 SGHRS and CDR2 YFSETQ. The ends were cut back, 0 bases at V and 8 bases at J, with 12 bases in the middle. The CDR3 spells CASSLGLASDIQYF. The CDR3 DNA sequence: TGCGCCAGCAGCTTGGGGCTAGCTAGCGACATTCAGTACTTC.

The chain recombines TRBV9 with TRBJ2-6; possibly TRBD1 or TRBD2 for D (5 bases each). The V gene's germline CDR1 is SGDLS and CDR2 YYNGEE. This CDR3 region has 17 residues. Trimming stripped 3 bases from V and 1 base from J, with 14 bases between. The CDR3, as DNA: TGTGCCAGCAGCGGTCCCACGAGGGGATCTGGGGCCAACGTCCTGACTTTC. As protein: CASSGPTRGSGANVLTF. The variable domain in full, completed from reference TRBV9 and TRBJ2-6, reads DSGVTQTPKHLITATGQRVTLRCSPRSGDLSVYWYQQSLDQGLQFLIQYYNGEERAKGNILERFSAQQFPDLHSELNLSSLELGDSALYFCASSGPTRGSGANVLTFGAGSRLTVL.

The CDR3 protein is CASSSTDRVASGYTF. Here the CDR3 DNA reads TGCGCCAGCAGCTCCACGGACAGGGTCGCGAGTGGCTACACCTTC. The J gene is TRBJ1-2, the V gene TRBV5-1; 8 nucleotides agree with TRBD1. The CDR3 extends over 15 amino acids. The V gene's germline CDR1 is SGHRS and CDR2 YFSETQ. With 3 bases clipped from V and 7 bases from J, the junction kept 11 bases outside the gene matches.

The chain links TRBV2 to TRBJ2-3, with 8 bases that match TRBD1. The CDR3 has 15 residues. The trim removed 0 bases at V and 4 bases at J, leaving 3 bases unmatched. In germline, CDR1 is SNHLY, CDR2 FYNNEI. The CDR3 is CASSEAGTGSDTQYF. The CDR3 DNA reads TGTGCCAGCAGTGAAGCGGGGACAGGCTCAGATACGCAGTATTTT. Combining the CDR3 with reference TRBV2 and TRBJ2-3 gives the whole variable domain EPEVTQTPSHQVTQMGQEVILRCVPISNHLYFYWYRQILGQKVEFLVSFYNNEISEKSEIFDDQFSVERPDGSNFTLKIRSTKLEDSAMYFCASSEAGTGSDTQYFGPGTRLTVL.

The DNA of the CDR3 is TGTGCCAGCAGCCCCATGCCGGGGTGGAACATTCAGTACTTC. Translation: CASSPMPGWNIQYF. V and J are TRBV9 and TRBJ2-4, with D tentatively TRBD2 (5 bases). Germline V gives CDR1 SGDLS, CDR2 YYNGEE. The CDR3 extends over 14 amino acids. Between the trimmed V and J ends, which lost 4 bases and 7 bases, there was a span of 15 bases.

V usage is TRBV28 and J usage is TRBJ2-1, with 8 bases aligning to TRBD1. This CDR3 region has 16 residues. V was pared by 3 bases and J by 5 bases, with 9 bases of the junction left unmatched. Germline CDR1 reads MDHEN; CDR2 reads SYDVKM. Here the CDR3 DNA reads TGTGCCAGCAGTTTTCACGGACAGGGCCGAAACAATGAGCAGTTCTTC. Translation: CASSFHGQGRNNEQFF.

Here the CDR3 reads CSVCPYGYQETQYF. CDR3 coding DNA: TGCAGCGTTTGCCCATATGGGTACCAAGAGACCCAGTACTTC. This chain links TRBV29-1 with TRBJ2-5, with D unresolved. Germline values: CDR1 SQVTM, CDR2 ANQGSEA. The CDR3 has 14 residues. Trimming left V 5 bases short and J 0 bases short, with 13 bases between.

V is TRBV28 and J is TRBJ2-1; D may match TRBD1 or TRBD2 (5 bases each). Germline V CDR1 and CDR2: MDHEN, SYDVKM. The ends were cut back, 7 bases at V and 4 bases at J, with 14 bases in the middle. The CDR3 is made up of 14 amino acids. The chain's CDR3 is CASTGAGKYNEQFF. The DNA for the CDR3 is TGTGCCAGCACCGGGGCAGGGAAGTACAATGAGCAGTTCTTC.

The chain links TRBV5-1 to TRBJ2-1, with TRBD2 matching over 12 bases. Germline CDR1 reads SGHRS; CDR2 reads YFSETQ. The CDR3 is 16 amino acids. Trimming cost V 1 base and J 8 bases; bases outside gene matches: 7. The chain's CDR3 is CASSLRLAGGEDEQFF. Written as DNA, the CDR3 is TGCGCCAGCAGCTTGCGCCTAGCGGGAGGGGAGGATGAGCAGTTCTTC.

The genes are TRBV25-1 and TRBJ1-2; the D gene is possibly TRBD1 (6 bases). The CDR3 is 16 residues long. Between the trimmed V and J ends, which lost 4 bases and 8 bases, there was a span of 23 bases. Germline CDR1 reads MGHDK; CDR2 reads SYGVNS. The CDR3 here is CASSGSLDRNLGGYTF. The CDR3 DNA is TGTGCCAGCAGTGGGTCCTTAGACAGGAACTTGGGGGGCTACACCTTC.

The chain employs TRBV28 and TRBJ2-7; D uncertain. V lost 2 bases, J lost 3 bases, and 8 bases lay in between. The germline CDR1 and CDR2 sequences are MDHEN and SYDVKM. The length of the CDR3 is 13 residues. This CDR3 is CASSLQLNYEQYF. Here the CDR3 DNA reads TGTGCCAGCAGTTTACAGCTAAACTACGAGCAGTACTTC.

The V gene is TRBV2, the J gene TRBJ2-3; D is uncertain. V was trimmed by 6 bases and J by 1 base, leaving 8 bases between them. The CDR3 has 13 residues. CDR1 and CDR2 (germline): SNHLY, FYNNEI. The CDR3 nucleotides read TGTGCCAGCAGCCTGGACGGCACAGATACGCAGTATTTT. Its protein product is CASSLDGTDTQYF.

A note on this clone: Different DNA sequences within this sample yield the same CDR3. V gene TRBV5-1 combines with J gene TRBJ2-7; 11 bases agree with TRBD1. The junction had 4 bases not matched to a gene; V was cut back by 4 bases and J by 1 base. Per germline, CDR1 SGHRS and CDR2 YFSETQ. The CDR3 contains 15 residues. Written as DNA, the CDR3 is TGCGCCAGCAGCGGGGGACAGGGGGGATCCTACGAGCAGTACTTC. Translation gives CASSGGQGGSYEQYF.